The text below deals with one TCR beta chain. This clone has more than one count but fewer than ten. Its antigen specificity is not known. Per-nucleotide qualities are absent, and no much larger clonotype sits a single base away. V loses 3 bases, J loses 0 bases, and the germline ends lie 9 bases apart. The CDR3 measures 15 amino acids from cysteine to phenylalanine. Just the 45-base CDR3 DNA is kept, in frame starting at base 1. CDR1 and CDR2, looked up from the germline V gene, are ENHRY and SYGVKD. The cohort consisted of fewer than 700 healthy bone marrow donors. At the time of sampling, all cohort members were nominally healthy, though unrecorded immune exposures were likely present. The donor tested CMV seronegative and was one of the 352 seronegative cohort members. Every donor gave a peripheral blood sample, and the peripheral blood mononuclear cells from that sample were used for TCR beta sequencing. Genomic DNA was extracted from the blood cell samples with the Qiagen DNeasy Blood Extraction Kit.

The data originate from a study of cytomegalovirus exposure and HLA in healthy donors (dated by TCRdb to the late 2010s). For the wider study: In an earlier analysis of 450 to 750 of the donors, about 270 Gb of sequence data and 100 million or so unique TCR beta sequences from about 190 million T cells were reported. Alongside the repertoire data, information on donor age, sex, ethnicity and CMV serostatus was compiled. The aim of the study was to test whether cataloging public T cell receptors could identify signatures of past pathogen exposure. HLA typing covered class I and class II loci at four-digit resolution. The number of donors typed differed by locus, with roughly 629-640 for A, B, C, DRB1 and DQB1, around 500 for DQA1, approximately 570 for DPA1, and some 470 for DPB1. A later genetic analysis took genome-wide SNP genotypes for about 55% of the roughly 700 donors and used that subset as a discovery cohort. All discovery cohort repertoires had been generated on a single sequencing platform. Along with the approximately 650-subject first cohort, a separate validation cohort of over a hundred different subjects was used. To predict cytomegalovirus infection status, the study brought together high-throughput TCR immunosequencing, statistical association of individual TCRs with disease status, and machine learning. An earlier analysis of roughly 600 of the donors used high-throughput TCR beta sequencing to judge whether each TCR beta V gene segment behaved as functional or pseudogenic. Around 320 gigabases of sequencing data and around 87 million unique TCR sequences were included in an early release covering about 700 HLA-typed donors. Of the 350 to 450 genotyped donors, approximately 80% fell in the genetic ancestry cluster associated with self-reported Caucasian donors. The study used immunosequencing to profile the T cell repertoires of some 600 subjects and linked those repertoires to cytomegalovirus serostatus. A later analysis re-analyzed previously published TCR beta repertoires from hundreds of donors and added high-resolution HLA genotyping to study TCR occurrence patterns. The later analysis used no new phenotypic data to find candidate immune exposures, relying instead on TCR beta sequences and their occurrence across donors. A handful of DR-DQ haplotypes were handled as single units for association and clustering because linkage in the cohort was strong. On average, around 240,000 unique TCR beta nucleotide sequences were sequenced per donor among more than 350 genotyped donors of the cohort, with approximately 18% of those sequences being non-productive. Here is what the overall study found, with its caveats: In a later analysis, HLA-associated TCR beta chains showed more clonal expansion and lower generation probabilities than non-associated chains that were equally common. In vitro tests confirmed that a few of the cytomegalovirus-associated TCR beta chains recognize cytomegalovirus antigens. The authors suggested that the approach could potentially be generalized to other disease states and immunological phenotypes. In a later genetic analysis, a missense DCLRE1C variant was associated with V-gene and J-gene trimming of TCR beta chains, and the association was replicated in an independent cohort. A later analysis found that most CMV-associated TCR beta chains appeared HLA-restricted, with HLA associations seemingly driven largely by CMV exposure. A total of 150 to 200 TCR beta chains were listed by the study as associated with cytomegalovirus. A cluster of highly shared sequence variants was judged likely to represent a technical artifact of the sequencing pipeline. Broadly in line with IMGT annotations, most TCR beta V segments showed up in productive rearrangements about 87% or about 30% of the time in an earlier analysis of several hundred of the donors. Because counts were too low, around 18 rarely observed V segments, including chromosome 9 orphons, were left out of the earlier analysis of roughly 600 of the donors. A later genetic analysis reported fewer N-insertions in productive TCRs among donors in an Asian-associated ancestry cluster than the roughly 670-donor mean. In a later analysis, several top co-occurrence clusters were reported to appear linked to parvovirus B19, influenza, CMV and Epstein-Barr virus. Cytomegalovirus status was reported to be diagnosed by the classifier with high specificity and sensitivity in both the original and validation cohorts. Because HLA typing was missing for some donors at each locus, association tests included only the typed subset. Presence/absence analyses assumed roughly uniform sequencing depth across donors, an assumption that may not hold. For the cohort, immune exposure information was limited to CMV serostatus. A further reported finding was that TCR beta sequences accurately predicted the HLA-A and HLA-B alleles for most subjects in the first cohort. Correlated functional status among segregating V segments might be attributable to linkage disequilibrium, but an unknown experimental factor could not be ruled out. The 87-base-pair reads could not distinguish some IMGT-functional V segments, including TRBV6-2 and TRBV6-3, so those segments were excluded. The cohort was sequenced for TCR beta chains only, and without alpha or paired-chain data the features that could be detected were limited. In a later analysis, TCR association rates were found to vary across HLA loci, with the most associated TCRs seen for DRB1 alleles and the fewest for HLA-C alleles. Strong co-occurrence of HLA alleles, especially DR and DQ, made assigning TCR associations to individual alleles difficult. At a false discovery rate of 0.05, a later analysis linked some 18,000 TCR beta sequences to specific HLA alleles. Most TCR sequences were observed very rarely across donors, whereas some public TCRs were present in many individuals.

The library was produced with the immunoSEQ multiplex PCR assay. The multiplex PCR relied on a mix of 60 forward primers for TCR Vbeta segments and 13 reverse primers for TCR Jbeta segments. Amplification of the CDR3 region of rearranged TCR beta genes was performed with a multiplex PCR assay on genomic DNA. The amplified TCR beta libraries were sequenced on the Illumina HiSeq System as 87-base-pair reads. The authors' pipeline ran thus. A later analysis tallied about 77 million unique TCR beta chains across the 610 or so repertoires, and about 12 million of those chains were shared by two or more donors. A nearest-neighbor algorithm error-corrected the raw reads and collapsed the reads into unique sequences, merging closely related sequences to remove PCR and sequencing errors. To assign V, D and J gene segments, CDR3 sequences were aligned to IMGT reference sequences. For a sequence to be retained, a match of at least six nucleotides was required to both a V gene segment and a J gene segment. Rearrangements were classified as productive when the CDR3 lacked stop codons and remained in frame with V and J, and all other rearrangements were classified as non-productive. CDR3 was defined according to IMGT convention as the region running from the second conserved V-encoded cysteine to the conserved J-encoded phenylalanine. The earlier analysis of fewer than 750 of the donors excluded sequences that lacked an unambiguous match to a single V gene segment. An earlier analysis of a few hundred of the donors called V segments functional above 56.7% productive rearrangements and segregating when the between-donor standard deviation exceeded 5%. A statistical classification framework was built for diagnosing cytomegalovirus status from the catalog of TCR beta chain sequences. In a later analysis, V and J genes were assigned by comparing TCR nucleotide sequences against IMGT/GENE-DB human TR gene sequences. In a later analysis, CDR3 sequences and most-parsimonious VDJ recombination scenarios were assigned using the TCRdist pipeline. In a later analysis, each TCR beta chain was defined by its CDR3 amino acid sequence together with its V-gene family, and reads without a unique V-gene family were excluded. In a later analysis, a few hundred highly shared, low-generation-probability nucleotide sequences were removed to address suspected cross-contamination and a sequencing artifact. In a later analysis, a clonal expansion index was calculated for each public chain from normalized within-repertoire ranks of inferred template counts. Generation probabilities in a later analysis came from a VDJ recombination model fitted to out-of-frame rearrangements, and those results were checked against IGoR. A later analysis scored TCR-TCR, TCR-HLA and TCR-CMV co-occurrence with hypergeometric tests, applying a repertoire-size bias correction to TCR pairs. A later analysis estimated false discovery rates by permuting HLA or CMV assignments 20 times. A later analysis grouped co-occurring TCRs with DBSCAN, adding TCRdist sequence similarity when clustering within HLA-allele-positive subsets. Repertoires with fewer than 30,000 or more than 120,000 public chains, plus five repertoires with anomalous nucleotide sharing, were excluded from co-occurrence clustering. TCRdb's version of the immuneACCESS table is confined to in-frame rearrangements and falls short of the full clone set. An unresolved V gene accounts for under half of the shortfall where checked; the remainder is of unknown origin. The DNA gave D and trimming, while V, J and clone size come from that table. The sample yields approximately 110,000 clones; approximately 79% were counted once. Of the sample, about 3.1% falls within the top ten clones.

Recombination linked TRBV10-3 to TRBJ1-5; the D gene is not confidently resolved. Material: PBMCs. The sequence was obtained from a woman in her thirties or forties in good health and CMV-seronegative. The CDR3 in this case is CAISDSMGSNQPQHF. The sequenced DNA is TGTGCCATCAGTGATAGCATGGGTAGCAATCAGCCCCAGCATTTT.